The entry below describes one T cell receptor beta chain. As yet, its antigen is unknown. These data belong to a study of beta chain features in type 1 diabetes. As every portion of the isolated RNA was reverse transcribed, the sequencing read expressed TCRB transcripts. Read counts averaged roughly 3.7 million for samples of naive, central memory and regulatory T cells. This table comes from immunoSEQ multiplex PCR, and its TCRdb copy is limited to in-frame clones, with some not included. The table lists almost 350,000 clones, around a fifth of them singletons. The length of the CDR3 is 13 residues. Trimming took 1 base from V and 0 from J, leaving 3 bases between them. Germline V gene data show CDR1 as SEHNR and CDR2 as FQNEAQ (reference sequence). Findings and limits, study-wide: VDJ junctions in type 1 diabetes patients carried more deletions and fewer insertions.

Material for sequencing was naive CD4+ T cells from blood. The receptor was isolated from a woman aged 18-29 years in good health. The J gene is TRBJ1-2, the V gene TRBV7-9; D gene unclear. The chain's CDR3 is CASSLVANYGYTF. The CDR3 DNA reads as TGTGCCAGCAGCTTAGTAGCTAACTATGGCTACACCTTC.